The rows below give T cell receptor beta chains drawn from one sample of a study of cytomegalovirus exposure and HLA in healthy donors. Assay used: immunoSEQ multiplex PCR; TCRdb lists only in-frame clones, some missing. The repertoire includes about 160,000 clones, around 79% of them detected once, and 7.4% sits in the top ten. Specimen: PBMCs. The receptor set was obtained from a male donor in good health and CMV-seropositive. CDR3s include the opening cysteine and the closing phenylalanine or tryptophan. D genes are given only for firm matches. Rows give clone size only sometimes, using once, few, many, or a class for an expanded clone.

>.|TRBV7-9|TRBJ1-1|.
CASSGGGGAFF
TGTGCCAGCAGTGGGGGGGGAGGAGCTTTCTTT
>TRBD1|TRBV15|TRBJ1-4|.
CATSSTGTGNEKLFF
TGTGCCACCAGCAGTACCGGGACAGGAAATGAAAAACTGTTTTTT
>TRBD1|TRBV7-9|TRBJ2-7|.
CASSSRDSSYGQYF
TGTGCCAGCAGCTCCCGGGACAGCTCCTACGGGCAGTACTTC
>TRBD1|TRBV4-1|TRBJ1-4|once
CASSQGGTGLRNEKLFF
TGCGCCAGCAGCCAAGGGGGGACAGGGCTCCGCAATGAAAAACTGTTTTTT
>.|TRBV7-9|TRBJ1-2|.
CSSSPGTADYGYTF
TGTTCCAGCAGCCCAGGGACTGCTGACTATGGCTACACCTTC
>.|TRBV6-5|TRBJ1-1|.
CASTKGGATEAFF
TGTGCCAGCACCAAGGGGGGGGCCACTGAAGCTTTCTTT
>TRBD1|TRBV4-2|TRBJ1-2|.
CASSQTGTGVNGYTF
TGTGCCAGCAGCCAAACCGGGACAGGGGTTAATGGCTACACCTTC
>.|TRBV4-2|TRBJ2-7|.
CASSPTTGFYEQYF
TGTGCCAGCAGCCCTACCACAGGGTTCTACGAGCAGTACTTC
>.|TRBV4-1|TRBJ1-3|.
CASSQSGGTGNTIYF
TGCGCCAGCAGCCAGAGTGGAGGGACTGGAAACACCATATATTTT
>.|TRBV19|TRBJ1-1|few
CASRRGEDTEAFF
TGTGCCAGTCGTAGAGGGGAGGACACTGAAGCTTTCTTT
>TRBD1|TRBV7-2|TRBJ1-6|.
CASSFHRGSSPLHF
TGTGCCAGCAGCTTTCACAGGGGGAGCTCACCCCTCCACTTT
>TRBD1|TRBV7-8|TRBJ1-1|few
CASSPRTGLNTEAFF
TGTGCCAGCAGCCCCCGGACAGGGCTGAACACTGAAGCTTTCTTT
>.|TRBV11-2|TRBJ1-2|.
CASSNRDLGYTF
TGTGCCAGCAGTAACAGGGATCTCGGCTACACCTTC
>.|TRBV21-1|TRBJ1-2|.
CASTDRAGCYTF
TGTGCCAGCACGGACAGGGCCGGTTGCTACACCTTC
>.|TRBV4-1|TRBJ2-7|.
CASSQLGPLGGEQYF
TGCGCCAGCAGCCAGCTCGGCCCTCTTGGCGGCGAGCAGTACTTC
>.|TRBV6-5|TRBJ1-1|once
CASSYSPGLNTEAFF
TGTGCCAGCAGTTACTCTCCCGGGTTGAACACTGAAGCTTTCTTT
>.|TRBV29-1|TRBJ2-3|.
CSAHNPTRGPDTQYF
TGCAGCGCCCACAACCCAACCCGGGGTCCAGATACGCAGTATTTT
>.|TRBV6-1|TRBJ1-3|few
CASSELQGIGNTIYF
TGTGCCAGCAGTGAGTTACAGGGCATTGGAAACACCATATATTTT
>TRBD1|TRBV5-1|TRBJ2-7|.
CASSLAGGETYEQYF
TGCGCCAGCAGCTTGGCAGGGGGCGAAACCTACGAGCAGTACTTC
>.|TRBV21-1|TRBJ2-1|.
CASSPYKNGGYNEQFF
TGTGCCAGCAGCCCCTACAAAAACGGAGGATACAATGAGCAGTTCTTC
>TRBD2|TRBV10-2|TRBJ2-7|.
CASRRTSGGISSYEQYF
TGCGCCAGCAGGAGGACTAGCGGGGGGATCAGCTCCTACGAGCAGTACTTC
>.|TRBV14|TRBJ1-4|.
CASSHGRSATNEKLFF
TGTGCCAGCAGCCATGGAAGAAGCGCAACTAATGAAAAACTGTTTTTT
>.|TRBV27|TRBJ2-5|.
CASRRDEQETQYF
TGTGCCAGCAGGAGGGATGAACAAGAGACCCAGTACTTC
>TRBD2|TRBV2|TRBJ2-7|.
CASGTTSYEQYF
TGTGCCAGCGGGACTACCTCCTACGAGCAGTACTTC
>.|TRBV19|TRBJ2-7|few
CASSMSPSYEQYF
TGTGCCAGTAGTATGTCCCCGTCCTACGAGCAGTACTTC
>.|TRBV30|TRBJ2-5|.
CAWSGTSLWDQYF
TGTGCCTGGTCCGGGACTTCTCTGTGGGACCAGTACTTC
>TRBD2|TRBV19|TRBJ2-7|.
CASSIGAGTYEQYF
TGTGCCAGTAGTATCGGAGCGGGGACCTACGAGCAGTACTTC
>TRBD2|TRBV15|TRBJ2-1|.
CATSRDVSGGQAEQFF
TGTGCCACCAGCAGAGATGTAAGCGGGGGGCAGGCTGAGCAGTTCTTC
>TRBD1|TRBV19|TRBJ1-1|.
CASSMGTAQTGMFTEAFF
TGTGCCAGTAGTATGGGGACAGCGCAAACAGGGATGTTCACTGAAGCTTTCTTT
>.|TRBV7-9|TRBJ1-1|.
CASSDRRGTEAFF
TGTGCCAGCAGTGACCGCCGAGGGACTGAAGCTTTCTTT
>.|TRBV7-9|TRBJ2-5|.
CASSFPLRGAETQYF
TGTGCCAGCAGCTTTCCCCTCAGGGGTGCGGAGACCCAGTACTTC
>TRBD1|TRBV6-5|TRBJ1-1|.
CASGTGLGTEAFF
TGTGCCAGCGGGACAGGGTTAGGCACTGAAGCTTTCTTT
>TRBD1|TRBV5-3|TRBJ1-1|.
CARSLPGQGGTEAFF
TGTGCCAGAAGCTTGCCGGGACAGGGGGGGACTGAAGCTTTCTTT
>.|TRBV10-1|TRBJ2-3|.
CASSGDLDTQYF
TGCGCCAGCAGCGGCGACTTGGATACGCAGTATTTT
>.|TRBV12-5|TRBJ2-5|.
CASGLVPGAAGGETQYF
TGTGCTAGTGGTTTGGTACCAGGAGCGGCAGGGGGGGAGACCCAGTACTTC
>TRBD2|TRBV11-3|TRBJ2-7|.
CASSPGTSGGDEQYF
TGTGCCAGCAGCCCCGGGACTAGCGGGGGTGACGAGCAGTACTTC
>TRBD1|TRBV11-2|TRBJ2-7|.
CASSADRGLHEQYF
TGTGCCAGCAGCGCGGACAGGGGGCTCCACGAGCAGTACTTC
>.|TRBV9|TRBJ1-3|few
CASSPPVPGRNTIYF
TGTGCCAGCAGCCCCCCCGTCCCAGGTAGAAACACCATATATTTT
>.|TRBV5-6|TRBJ2-6|.
CASSAGLSSLNVLTF
TGTGCCAGCAGCGCGGGACTGTCGAGCCTCAACGTCCTGACTTTC
>.|TRBV5-1|TRBJ2-1|.
CASSLDGVLNNEQFF
TGCGCCAGCAGCTTGGACGGGGTACTAAACAATGAGCAGTTCTTC
>.|TRBV4-2|TRBJ2-7|few
CASSQESREVSYEQYF
TGTGCCAGCAGCCAAGAAAGCAGGGAAGTATCCTACGAGCAGTACTTC
>TRBD2|TRBV5-8|TRBJ2-3|once
CASTPGTRWGGGADTQYF
TGTGCCAGCACCCCCGGGACCCGTTGGGGCGGGGGGGCAGATACGCAGTATTTT
>.|TRBV19|TRBJ1-2|.
CASTRVAGLLYGYTF
TGTGCCAGTACCAGGGTGGCAGGATTACTCTATGGCTACACCTTC
>TRBD1|TRBV18|TRBJ1-2|.
CASSTGQGSYGYAF
TGTGCCAGCTCAACGGGACAGGGATCCTATGGCTACGCCTTC
>TRBD1|TRBV5-1|TRBJ1-2|few
CASSPGTGDGYTF
TGCGCCAGCAGCCCAGGGACAGGTGATGGCTACACCTTC
>TRBD1|TRBV30|TRBJ2-7|.
CACAQGPSYEQYF
TGTGCCTGTGCACAGGGGCCTTCCTACGAGCAGTACTTC
>TRBD1|TRBV4-3|TRBJ1-2|.
CASSPGTGPVLRGGYTF
TGCGCCAGCAGTCCCGGGACAGGGCCAGTTTTAAGGGGAGGCTACACCTTC
>.|TRBV6-5|TRBJ2-2|few
CASSYSSGNTGELFF
TGTGCCAGCAGTTACTCTTCGGGGAACACCGGGGAGCTGTTTTTT
>.|TRBV5-8|TRBJ2-7|.
CASSLARYEQYF
TGTGCCAGCAGCTTGGCTAGGTACGAGCAGTATTTC
>TRBD2|TRBV5-1|TRBJ2-1|.
CASSLASGPGNEQFF
TGCGCCAGCAGCTTGGCTAGCGGTCCGGGAAATGAGCAGTTCTTC
>.|TRBV7-9|TRBJ2-7|.
CASSLRTSYEQYF
TGTGCCAGCAGCTTAAGGACTTCCTACGAGCAGTACTTC
>.|TRBV7-9|TRBJ2-5|.
CASSLHLLADQETQYF
TGTGCCAGCAGCTTACATTTATTGGCGGACCAAGAGACCCAGTACTTC
>.|TRBV9|TRBJ2-5|.
CASSVVGRVGETQYF
TGTGCCAGCAGCGTAGTAGGCAGGGTAGGGGAGACCCAGTACTTC
>.|TRBV2|TRBJ1-2|few
CASKGQNYGYTF
TGTGCCAGCAAAGGACAGAACTATGGCTACACCTTC
>.|TRBV5-1|TRBJ2-1|.
CASSLNGRGGEFF
TGCGCCAGCAGCTTGAACGGCCGCGGCGGGGAGTTCTTC